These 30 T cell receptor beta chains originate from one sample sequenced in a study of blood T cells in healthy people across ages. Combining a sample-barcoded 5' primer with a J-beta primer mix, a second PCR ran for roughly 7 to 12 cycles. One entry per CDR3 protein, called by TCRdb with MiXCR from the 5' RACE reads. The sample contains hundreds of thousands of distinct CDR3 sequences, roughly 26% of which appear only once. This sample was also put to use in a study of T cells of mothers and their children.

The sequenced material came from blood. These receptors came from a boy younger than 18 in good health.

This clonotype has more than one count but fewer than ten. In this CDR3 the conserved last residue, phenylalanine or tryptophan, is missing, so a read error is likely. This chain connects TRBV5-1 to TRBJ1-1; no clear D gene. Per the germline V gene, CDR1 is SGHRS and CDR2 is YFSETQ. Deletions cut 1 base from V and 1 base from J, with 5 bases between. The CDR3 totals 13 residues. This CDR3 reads CASSLQANTEAFL. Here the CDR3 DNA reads TGCGCCAGCAGCTTGCAGGCGAACACTGAAGCTTTCCTT.

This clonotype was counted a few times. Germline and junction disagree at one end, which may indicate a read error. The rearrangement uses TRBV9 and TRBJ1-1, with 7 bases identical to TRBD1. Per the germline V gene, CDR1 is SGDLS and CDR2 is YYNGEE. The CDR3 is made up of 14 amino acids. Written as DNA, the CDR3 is TGTGCCGGCAGCCTTCGGGACAGCAACACTGAAGCTTTCTTT. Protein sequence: CAGSLRDSNTEAFF.

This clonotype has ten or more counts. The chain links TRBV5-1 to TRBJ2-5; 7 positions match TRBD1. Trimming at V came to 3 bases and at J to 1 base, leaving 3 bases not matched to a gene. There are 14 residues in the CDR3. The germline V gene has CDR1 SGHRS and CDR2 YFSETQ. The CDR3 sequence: CASSSGTAQETQYF. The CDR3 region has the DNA TGCGCCAGCAGCTCCGGGACAGCCCAAGAGACCCAGTACTTC.

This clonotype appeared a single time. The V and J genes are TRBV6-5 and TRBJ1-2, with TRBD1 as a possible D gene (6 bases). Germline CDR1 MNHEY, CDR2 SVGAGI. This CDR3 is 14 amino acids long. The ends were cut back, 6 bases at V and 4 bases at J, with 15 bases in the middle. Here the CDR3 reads CASSTQGGSYGYTF. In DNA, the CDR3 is TGTGCCAGCAGCACCCAAGGGGGAAGCTATGGCTACACCTTC.

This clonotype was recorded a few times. CDR3 protein: CASRTGGADNSPLHF. DNA for the CDR3: TGTGCCAGCAGAACAGGGGGCGCAGATAATTCACCCCTCCACTTT. The chain links TRBV28 to TRBJ1-6; 9 bases map to TRBD1. The trim removed 6 bases at V and 5 bases at J, leaving 5 bases unmatched. CDR3 length: 15 residues. CDR1 and CDR2 (germline): MDHEN, SYDVKM.

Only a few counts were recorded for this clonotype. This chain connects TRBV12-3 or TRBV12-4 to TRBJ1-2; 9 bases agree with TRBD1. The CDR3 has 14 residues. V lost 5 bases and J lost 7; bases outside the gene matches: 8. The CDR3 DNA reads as TGTGCCAGCAGTGTACAGGGGGCAGGTCGTGGCTACACCTTC. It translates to CASSVQGAGRGYTF.

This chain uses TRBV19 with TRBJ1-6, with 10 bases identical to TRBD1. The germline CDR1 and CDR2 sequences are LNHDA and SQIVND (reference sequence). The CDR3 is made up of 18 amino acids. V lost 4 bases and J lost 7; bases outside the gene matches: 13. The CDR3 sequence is CASSNPGQGIMANSPLHF. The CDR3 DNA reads TGTGCCAGTAGTAACCCGGGACAGGGGATAATGGCCAATTCACCCCTCCACTTT.

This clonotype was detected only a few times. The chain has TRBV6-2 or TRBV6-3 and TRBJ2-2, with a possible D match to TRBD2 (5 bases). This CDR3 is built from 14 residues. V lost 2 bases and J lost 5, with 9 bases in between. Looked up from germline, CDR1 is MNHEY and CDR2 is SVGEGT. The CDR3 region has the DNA TGTGCCAGCAGTTACCCCTCGGGGACCGGGGAGCTGTTTTTT. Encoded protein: CASSYPSGTGELFF.

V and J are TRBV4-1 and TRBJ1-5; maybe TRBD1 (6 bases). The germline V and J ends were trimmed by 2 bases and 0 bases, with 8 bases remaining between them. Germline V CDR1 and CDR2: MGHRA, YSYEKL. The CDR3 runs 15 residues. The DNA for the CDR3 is TGCGCCAGCAGCCAATTACAGGGTAGCAATCAGCCCCAGCATTTT. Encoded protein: CASSQLQGSNQPQHF.

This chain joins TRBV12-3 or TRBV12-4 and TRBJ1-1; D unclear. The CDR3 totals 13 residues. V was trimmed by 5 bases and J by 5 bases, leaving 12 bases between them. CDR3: CASSRKIETEAFF. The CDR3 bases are TGTGCCAGCAGTCGCAAAATAGAGACTGAAGCTTTCTTT.

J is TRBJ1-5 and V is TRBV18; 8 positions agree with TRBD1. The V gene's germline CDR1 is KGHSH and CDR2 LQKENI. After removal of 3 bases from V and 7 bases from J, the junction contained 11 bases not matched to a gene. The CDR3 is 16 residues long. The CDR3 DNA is TGTGCCAGCTCACCGAGAAAACAACAGGGGGACCAGCCCCAGCATTTT. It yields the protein CASSPRKQQGDQPQHF.

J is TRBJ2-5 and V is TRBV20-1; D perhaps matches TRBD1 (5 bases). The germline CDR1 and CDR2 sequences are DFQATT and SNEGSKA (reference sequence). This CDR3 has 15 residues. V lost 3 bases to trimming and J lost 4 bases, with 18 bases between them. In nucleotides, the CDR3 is TGCAGTGCTAGTTTGGGGCTGTCGGTAGCAGAGACCCAGTACTTC. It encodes CSASLGLSVAETQYF.

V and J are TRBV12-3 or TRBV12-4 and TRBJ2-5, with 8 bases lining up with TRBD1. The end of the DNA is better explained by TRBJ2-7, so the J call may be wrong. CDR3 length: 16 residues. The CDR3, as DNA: TGTGCCAGCAGTAAAACCGGGACAGGCCCTCCCCACGAGCAGTACTTC. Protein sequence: CASSKTGTGPPHEQYF.

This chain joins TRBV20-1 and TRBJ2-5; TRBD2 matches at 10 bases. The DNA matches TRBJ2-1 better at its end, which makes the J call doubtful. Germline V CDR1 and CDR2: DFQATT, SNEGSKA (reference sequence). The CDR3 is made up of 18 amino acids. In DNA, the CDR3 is TGCAGTGCTAGAAGGGAGCTAGCGGGGGAAAGCTCCTACAATGAGCAGTTCTTC. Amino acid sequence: CSARRELAGESSYNEQFF.

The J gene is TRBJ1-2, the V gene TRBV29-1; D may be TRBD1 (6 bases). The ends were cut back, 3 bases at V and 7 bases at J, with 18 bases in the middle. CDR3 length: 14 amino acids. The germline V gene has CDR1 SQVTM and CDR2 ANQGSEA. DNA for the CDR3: TGCAGCGTTGACGTCCGGACAGTGCTTGGTGGCTACACCTTC. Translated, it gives CSVDVRTVLGGYTF.

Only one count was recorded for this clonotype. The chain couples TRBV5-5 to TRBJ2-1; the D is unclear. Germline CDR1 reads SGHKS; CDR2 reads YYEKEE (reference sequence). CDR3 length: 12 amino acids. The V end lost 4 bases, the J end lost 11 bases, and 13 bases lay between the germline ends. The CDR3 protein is CASSPNYRQQFF. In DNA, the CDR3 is TGTGCCAGCAGCCCGAACTACCGTCAGCAGTTCTTC.

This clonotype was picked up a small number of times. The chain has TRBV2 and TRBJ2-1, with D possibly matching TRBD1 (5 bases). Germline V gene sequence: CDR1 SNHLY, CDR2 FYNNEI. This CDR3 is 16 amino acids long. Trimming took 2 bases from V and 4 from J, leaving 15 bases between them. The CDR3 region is CASSETTGPLYNEQFF. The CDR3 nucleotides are TGTGCCAGCAGTGAAACAACAGGTCCCCTATACAATGAGCAGTTCTTC. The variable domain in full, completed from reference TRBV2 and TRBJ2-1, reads EPEVTQTPSHQVTQMGQEVILRCVPISNHLYFYWYRQILGQKVEFLVSFYNNEISEKSEIFDDQFSVERPDGSNFTLKIRSTKLEDSAMYFCASSETTGPLYNEQFFGPGTRLTVL.

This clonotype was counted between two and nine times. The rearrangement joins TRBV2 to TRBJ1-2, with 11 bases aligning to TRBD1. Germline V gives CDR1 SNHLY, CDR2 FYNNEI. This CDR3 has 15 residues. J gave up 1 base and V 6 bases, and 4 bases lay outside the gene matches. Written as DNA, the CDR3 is TGTGCCAGCAGGCTGGGACAGGGGGTTAACTATGGCTACACCTTC. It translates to CASRLGQGVNYGYTF.

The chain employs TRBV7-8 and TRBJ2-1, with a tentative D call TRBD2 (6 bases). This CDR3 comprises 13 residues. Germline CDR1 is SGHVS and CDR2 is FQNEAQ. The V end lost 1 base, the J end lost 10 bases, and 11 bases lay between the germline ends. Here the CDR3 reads CASSLDGGREQFF. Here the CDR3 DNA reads TGTGCCAGCAGCTTAGACGGGGGAAGGGAGCAGTTCTTC.

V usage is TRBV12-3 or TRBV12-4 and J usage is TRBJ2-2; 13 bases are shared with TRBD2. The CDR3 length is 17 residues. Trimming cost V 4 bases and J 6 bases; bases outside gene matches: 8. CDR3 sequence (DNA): TGTGCCAGCAGTTCGGGACTAGCGGGAAGGGGAGCCGGGGAGCTGTTTTTT. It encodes CASSSGLAGRGAGELFF.

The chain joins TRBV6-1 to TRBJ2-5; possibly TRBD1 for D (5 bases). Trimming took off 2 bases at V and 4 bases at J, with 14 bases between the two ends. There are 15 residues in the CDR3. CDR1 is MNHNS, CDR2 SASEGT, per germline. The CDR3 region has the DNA TGTGCCAGCAGTGAACATCTGGGGCTAGGAGAGACCCAGTACTTC. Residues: CASSEHLGLGETQYF.

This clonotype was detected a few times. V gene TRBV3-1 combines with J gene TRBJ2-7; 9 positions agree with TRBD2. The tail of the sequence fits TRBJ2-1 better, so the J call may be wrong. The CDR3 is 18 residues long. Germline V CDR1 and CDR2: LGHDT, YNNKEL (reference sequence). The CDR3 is CASGVKGSGGSLWNEQFF. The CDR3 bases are TGTGCCAGCGGCGTGAAGGGGAGCGGGGGGAGTTTATGGAATGAGCAGTTCTTC.

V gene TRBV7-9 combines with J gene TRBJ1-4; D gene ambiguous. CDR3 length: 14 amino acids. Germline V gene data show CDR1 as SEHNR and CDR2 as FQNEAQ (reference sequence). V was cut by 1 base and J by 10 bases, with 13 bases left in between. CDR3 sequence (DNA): TGTGCCAGCAGCTTAGATCGGAACCCAGGAAAACTGTTTTTT. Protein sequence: CASSLDRNPGKLFF.

This CDR3 reads CASSPAGSVEQYF. As DNA, the CDR3 is TGTGCCAGCAGCCCAGCGGGGTCGGTCGAGCAGTACTTC. V usage is TRBV11-2 and J usage is TRBJ2-7; 7 bases fit TRBD2. Looked up from germline, CDR1 is SGHAT and CDR2 is FQNNGV. The CDR3 is 13 residues long. J was trimmed by 6 bases and V by 5 bases; bases with no gene match: 7.

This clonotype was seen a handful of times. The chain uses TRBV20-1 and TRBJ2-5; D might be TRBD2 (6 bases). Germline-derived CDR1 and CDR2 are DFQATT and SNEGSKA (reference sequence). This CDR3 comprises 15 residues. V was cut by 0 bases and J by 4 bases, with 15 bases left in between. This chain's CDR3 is CSARDPAGPGETQYF. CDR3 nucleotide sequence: TGCAGTGCTAGAGATCCTGCGGGGCCCGGAGAGACCCAGTACTTC.

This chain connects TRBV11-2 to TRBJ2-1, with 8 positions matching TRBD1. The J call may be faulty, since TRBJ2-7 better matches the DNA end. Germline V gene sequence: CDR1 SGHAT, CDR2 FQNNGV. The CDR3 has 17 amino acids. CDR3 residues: CASSLSLGQGFSYEQYF. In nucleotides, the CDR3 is TGTGCCAGCAGCTTATCTCTTGGACAGGGCTTCTCCTACGAGCAGTACTTC.

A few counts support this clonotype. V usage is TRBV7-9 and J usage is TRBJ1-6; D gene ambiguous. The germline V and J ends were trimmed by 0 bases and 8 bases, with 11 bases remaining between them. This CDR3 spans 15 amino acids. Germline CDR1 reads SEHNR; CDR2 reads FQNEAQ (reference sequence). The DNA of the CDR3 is TGTGCCAGCAGCTTAGCGGCGGGTGCCGATTCACCCCTCCACTTT. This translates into CASSLAAGADSPLHF.

Here the CDR3 DNA reads TGCAGTCTCGGGACTGGTAGGGAGACCCAGTACTTC. This gives the protein CSLGTGRETQYF. The rearrangement joins TRBV20-1 to TRBJ2-7, with D perhaps TRBD2 (6 bases). The J call may be faulty, since TRBJ2-5 better matches the DNA end. Per the germline V gene, CDR1 is DFQATT and CDR2 is SNEGSKA (reference sequence). The CDR3 totals 12 residues.

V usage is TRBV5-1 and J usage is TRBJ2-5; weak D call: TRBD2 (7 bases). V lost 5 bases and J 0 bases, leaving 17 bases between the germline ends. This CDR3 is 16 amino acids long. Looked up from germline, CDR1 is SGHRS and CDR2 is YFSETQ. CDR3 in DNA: TGCGCCAGCAGTCCGGGGAAGGGGGGGTACCAAGAGACCCAGTACTTC. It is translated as CASSPGKGGYQETQYF.

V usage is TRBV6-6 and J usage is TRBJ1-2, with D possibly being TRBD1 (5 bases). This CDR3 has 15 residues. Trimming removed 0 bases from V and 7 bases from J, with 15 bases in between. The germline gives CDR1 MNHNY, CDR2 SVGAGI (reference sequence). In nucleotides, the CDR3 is TGTGCCAGCAGTTACTCGCGGCAGGTGGGGGGTGGCTACACCTTC. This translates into CASSYSRQVGGGYTF.